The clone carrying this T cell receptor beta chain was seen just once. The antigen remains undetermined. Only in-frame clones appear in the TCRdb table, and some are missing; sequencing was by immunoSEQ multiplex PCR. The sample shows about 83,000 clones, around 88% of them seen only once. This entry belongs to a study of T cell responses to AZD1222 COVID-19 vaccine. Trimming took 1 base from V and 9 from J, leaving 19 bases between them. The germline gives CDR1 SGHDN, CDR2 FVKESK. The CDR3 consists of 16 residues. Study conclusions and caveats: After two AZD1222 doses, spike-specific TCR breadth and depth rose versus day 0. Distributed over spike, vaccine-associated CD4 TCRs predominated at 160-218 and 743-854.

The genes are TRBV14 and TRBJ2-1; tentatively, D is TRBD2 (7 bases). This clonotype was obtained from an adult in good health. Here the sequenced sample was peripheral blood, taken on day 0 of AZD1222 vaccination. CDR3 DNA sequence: TGTGCCAGCAGCCAAGGGTTTCACGGGGGGCCAGGTGAGCAGTTCTTC. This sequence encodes CASSQGFHGGPGEQFF.